Described below is a single TCR beta chain sequence and its context. Its antigen is unknown. Within the sample, other DNA sequences also encode this same CDR3. The data derive from a study of beta chain features in type 1 diabetes. Study-wide findings and caveats: HLA effects on TCRB rearrangement stayed unresolved here. Sequencing the cDNA could make cells with high TCR expression show up more than they should. In the patient group, naive, central memory and Treg TCRB repertoires seemed more alike than in the healthy donor group.

CD4+ naive, central memory, regulatory and stem cell-like memory subsets were isolated by sorting on CD45RO/CCR7/CD25/CD127/CD95/CD27. The authors reverse transcribed all of the isolated RNA, so sequencing captured expressed TCRB transcripts. The table came from immunoSEQ multiplex PCR; TCRdb's copy has only in-frame clones and leaves some out. The table has 120,000 to 150,000 clones, around 9.3% seen once. This CDR3 spans 13 amino acids. Per germline, CDR1 KGHSH and CDR2 LQKENI. V lost 6 bases, J lost 2 bases, and 10 bases lay in between. This TCR came from a man between 18 and 35 years old in good health. The chain carries TRBV18 and TRBJ2-5, with D possibly being TRBD1 (6 bases). The sample comprised naive CD4+ T cells from blood. In DNA, the CDR3 is TGTGCCAGCTCCCCCGACAGGCAAGAGACCCAGTACTTC. Its translation is CASSPDRQETQYF. Combining the CDR3 with reference TRBV18 and TRBJ2-5 gives the whole variable domain NAGVMQNPRHLVRRRGQEARLRCSPMKGHSHVYWYRQLPEEGLKFMVYLQKENIIDESGMPKERFSAEFPKEGPSILRIQQVVRGDSAAYFCASSPDRQETQYFGPGTRLLVL.